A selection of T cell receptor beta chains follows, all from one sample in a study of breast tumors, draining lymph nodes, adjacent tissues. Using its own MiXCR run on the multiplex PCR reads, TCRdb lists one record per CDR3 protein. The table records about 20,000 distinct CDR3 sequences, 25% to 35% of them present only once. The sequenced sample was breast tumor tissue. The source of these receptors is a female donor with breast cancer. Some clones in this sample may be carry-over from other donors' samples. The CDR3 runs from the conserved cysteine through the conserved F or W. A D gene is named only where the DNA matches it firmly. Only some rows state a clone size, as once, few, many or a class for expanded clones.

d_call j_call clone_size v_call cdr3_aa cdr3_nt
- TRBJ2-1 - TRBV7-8 CASSLGGGDEQFF TGTGCCAGCAGCTTAGGCGGGGGCGATGAGCAGTTCTTC
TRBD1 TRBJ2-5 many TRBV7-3 CASSLGGTGGQETQYF TGTGCCAGCAGCTTAGGCGGGACAGGGGGCCAAGAGACCCAGTACTTC
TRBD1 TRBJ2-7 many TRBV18 CASSPTGGKTYEQYF TGTGCCAGCTCCCCTACAGGGGGCAAAACTTACGAGCAGTACTTC
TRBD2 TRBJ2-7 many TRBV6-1 CASSEGGLASYEQYF TGTGCCAGCAGTGAGGGGGGACTAGCGTCCTACGAGCAGTACTTC
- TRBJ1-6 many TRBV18 CASSPPGLYNSPLHF TGTGCCAGCTCACCACCGGGACTCTATAATTCACCCCTCCACTTT
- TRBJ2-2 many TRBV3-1 CASSQDRDLGTTGELFF TGTGCCAGCAGCCAAGATAGGGACCTAGGGACCACCGGGGAGCTGTTTTTT
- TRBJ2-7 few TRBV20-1 CSAPPGGGGEQYF TGCAGTGCCCCCCCGGGGGGAGGGGGCGAGCAGTACTTC
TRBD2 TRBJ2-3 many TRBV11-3 CASSSRTSGSPDTQYF TGTGCCAGCAGCAGTCGGACTAGCGGGAGCCCAGATACGCAGTATTTT
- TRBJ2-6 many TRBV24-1 CATSDFGSSGANVLTF TGTGCCACCAGTGATTTCGGGAGCTCTGGGGCCAACGTCCTGACTTTC
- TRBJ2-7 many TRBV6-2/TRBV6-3 CASSYYRGGGYEQYF TGTGCCAGCAGTTACTATCGGGGAGGGGGCTACGAGCAGTACTTC
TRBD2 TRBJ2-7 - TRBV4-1 CASSQDLGTSGRSYEQYF TGCGCCAGCAGCCAAGATCTTGGGACTAGCGGGAGATCCTACGAGCAGTACTTC
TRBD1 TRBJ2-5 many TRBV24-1 CATSESGTGHQETQYF TGTGCCACCAGTGAGTCCGGGACAGGGCACCAAGAGACCCAGTACTTC
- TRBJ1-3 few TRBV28 CASTRTDRASGNTIYF TGTGCCAGCACCCGGACCGACAGAGCCTCTGGAAACACCATATATTTT
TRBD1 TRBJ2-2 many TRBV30 CAWNRGNTGELFF TGTGCCTGGAACAGGGGCAACACCGGGGAGCTGTTTTTT
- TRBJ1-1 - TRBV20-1 CSARRVGTSGAFF TGCAGTGCTAGAAGGGTCGGGACTTCTGGAGCTTTCTTT
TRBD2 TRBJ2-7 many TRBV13 CASSSALAGGSYEQYF TGTGCCAGCAGCTCAGCCCTAGCGGGGGGCTCCTACGAGCAGTACTTC
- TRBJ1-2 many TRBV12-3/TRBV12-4 CASSLTGPGDFGYTF TGTGCCAGCAGTTTAACGGGGCCAGGGGACTTCGGCTACACCTTC
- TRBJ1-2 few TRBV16 CASSHKEGGYGYTF TGTGCCAGCAGCCACAAGGAGGGCGGGTATGGCTACACCTTC
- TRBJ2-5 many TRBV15 CATSRTYRDHQETQYF TGTGCCACCAGCAGAACGTACAGGGACCACCAAGAGACCCAGTACTTC
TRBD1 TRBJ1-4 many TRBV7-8 CASSLVARGSTNEKLFF TGTGCCAGCAGCTTAGTTGCCAGGGGGTCAACTAATGAAAAACTGTTTTTT
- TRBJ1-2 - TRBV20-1 CSARGHIYGYTF TGCAGTGCTAGGGGGCATATCTATGGCTACACCTTC
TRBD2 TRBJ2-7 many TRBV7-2 CASSLEGGPYEQYF TGTGCCAGCAGCTTAGAGGGAGGGCCCTACGAGCAGTACTTC
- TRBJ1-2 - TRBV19 CASSLRTANYGYTF TGTGCCAGTAGTCTCCGGACAGCTAACTATGGCTACACCTTC
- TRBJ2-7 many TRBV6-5 CASSYSGSRIYEQYF TGTGCCAGCAGTTACTCGGGGAGCAGAATCTACGAGCAGTACTTC
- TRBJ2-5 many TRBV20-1 CSASLVRESQYF TGCAGTGCTAGCCTAGTTAGGGAGTCCCAGTACTTC
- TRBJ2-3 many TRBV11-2 CASSFTAGDRDTQYF TGTGCCAGCAGTTTTACGGCGGGAGACAGGGATACGCAGTATTTT
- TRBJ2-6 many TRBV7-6 CASSRSGTGANVLTF TGTGCCAGCAGCCGATCCGGGACCGGGGCCAACGTCCTGACTTTC
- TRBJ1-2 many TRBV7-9 CASEPGNLWSYTF TGTGCCAGCGAACCAGGGAACCTATGGAGCTACACCTTC
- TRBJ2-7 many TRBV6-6 CASSITYEQYF TGTGCCAGCAGTATAACCTACGAGCAGTACTTC
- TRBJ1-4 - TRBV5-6 CASSLALGTTTNEKLFF TGTGCCAGCAGCTTGGCCTTGGGAACTACAACTAATGAAAAACTGTTTTTT
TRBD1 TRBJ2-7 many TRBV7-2 CASSFSGTEAYEQYF TGTGCCAGCAGCTTTTCCGGGACAGAGGCCTACGAGCAGTACTTC
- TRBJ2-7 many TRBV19 CASSLQARDTPYEQYF TGTGCCAGTAGTCTACAAGCCCGGGACACCCCCTACGAGCAGTACTTC
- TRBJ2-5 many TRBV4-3 CASSQGVEEGTQYF TGCGCCAGCAGCCAAGGGGTCGAGGAGGGGACCCAGTACTTC
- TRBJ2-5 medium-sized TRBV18 CASSPRVRETQYF TGTGCCAGCTCACCACGGGTGAGGGAGACCCAGTACTTC
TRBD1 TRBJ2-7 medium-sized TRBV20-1 CSATDFNPTGQGRGEQYF TGCAGTGCTACTGATTTCAATCCGACGGGACAGGGTAGGGGCGAGCAGTACTTC
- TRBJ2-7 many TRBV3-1 CASSEGHEQYF TGTGCCAGCAGCGAGGGTCACGAGCAGTACTTC
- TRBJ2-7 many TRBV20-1 CSARFQGGEQYF TGCAGTGCTAGGTTTCAGGGCGGCGAGCAGTACTTC